This T cell receptor (beta chain) was profiled in a study of blood T cells in healthy people across ages. A J-beta primer mix and a sample-barcoded 5' primer were used in a second PCR of about 7 to 12 cycles. TCRdb recomputed calls from the 5' RACE reads with MiXCR, one row per CDR3 protein. This table holds some 1.7 million distinct CDR3 sequences, 28% found once. This clonotype was found once. Its target is unknown. Germline V CDR1 and CDR2: DFQATT, SNEGSKA (reference sequence). Trimming removed 3 bases at V and 2 bases at J, with 7 bases between. This CDR3 has 12 residues. Study-level results: Older age coincided with a roughly linear decline in TCR beta diversity per million T cells. Percentage of naive T cells showed a strong correlation with TCR beta diversity.

The origin of this receptor is a woman younger than 45 in good health. The V gene is TRBV20-1, the J gene TRBJ1-1; D gene unclear. What was sequenced was blood. CDR3 residues: CSASPYNTEAFF. The CDR3 coding sequence is TGCAGTGCTAGCCCCTATAACACTGAAGCTTTCTTT.